This T cell receptor (beta chain) is drawn from a study of T-cell reconstitution after alpha-beta-depleted transplantation in children. Researchers prepared the TCRbeta library using unique molecular identifiers, the study reports. TCRdb ran MiXCR on the PCR reads and lists one entry per CDR3 protein. The data show approximately 640,000 distinct CDR3 sequences, 15% to 20% seen once. CDR3 length equals 16 residues. The V gene lost 0 bases and the J gene lost 6 bases, with 15 bases spanning the gap. Germline CDR1 reads LGHNA; CDR2 reads YSLEER. The V gene is TRBV4-3, the J gene TRBJ2-1; D is possibly TRBD1 (5 bases). The TCR was taken from a human donor who donated a stem cell graft to a child with acute myeloid leukemia. The sample consisted of PBMCs from the stem cell graft donor, taken from the stem cell graft. CDR3 DNA: TGCGCCAGCAGCCAAGATGGAGTAGGGGCGTTCAATGAGCAGTTCTTC. Translated, it gives CASSQDGVGAFNEQFF.